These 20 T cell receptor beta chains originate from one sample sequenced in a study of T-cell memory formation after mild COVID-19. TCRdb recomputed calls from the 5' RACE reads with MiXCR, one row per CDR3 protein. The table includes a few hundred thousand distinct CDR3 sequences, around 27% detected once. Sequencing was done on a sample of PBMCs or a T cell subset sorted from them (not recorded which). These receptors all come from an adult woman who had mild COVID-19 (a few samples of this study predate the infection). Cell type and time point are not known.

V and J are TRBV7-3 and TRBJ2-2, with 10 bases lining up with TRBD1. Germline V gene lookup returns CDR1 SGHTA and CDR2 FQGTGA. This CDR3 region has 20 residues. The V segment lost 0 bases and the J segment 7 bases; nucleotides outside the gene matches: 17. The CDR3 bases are TGTGCCAGCAGCTTAACAACCGGGACAGGGGAAATGATAGCCATCGGGGAGCTGTTTTTT. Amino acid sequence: CASSLTTGTGEMIAIGELFF.

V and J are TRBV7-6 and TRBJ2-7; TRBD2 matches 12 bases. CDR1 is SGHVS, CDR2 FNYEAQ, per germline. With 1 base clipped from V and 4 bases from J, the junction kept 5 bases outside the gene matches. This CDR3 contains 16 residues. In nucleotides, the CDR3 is TGTGCCAGCAGCTTAGGACTAGCGGGAGAAGCGTACGAGCAGTACTTC. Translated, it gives CASSLGLAGEAYEQYF. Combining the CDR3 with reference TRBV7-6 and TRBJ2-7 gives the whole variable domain GAGVSQSPRYKVTKRGQDVALRCDPISGHVSLYWYRQALGQGPEFLTYFNYEAQQDKSGLPNDRFSAERPEGSISTLTIQRTEQRDSAMYRCASSLGLAGEAYEQYFGPGTRLTVT.

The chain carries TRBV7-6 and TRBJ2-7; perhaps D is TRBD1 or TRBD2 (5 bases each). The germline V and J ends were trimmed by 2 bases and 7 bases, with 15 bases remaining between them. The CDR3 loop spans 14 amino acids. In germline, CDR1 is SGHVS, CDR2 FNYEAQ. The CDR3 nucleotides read TGTGCCAGCAGCTTACGGGGCGGACCGGGGGAGCAGTACTTC. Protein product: CASSLRGGPGEQYF. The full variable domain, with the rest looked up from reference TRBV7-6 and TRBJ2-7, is GAGVSQSPRYKVTKRGQDVALRCDPISGHVSLYWYRQALGQGPEFLTYFNYEAQQDKSGLPNDRFSAERPEGSISTLTIQRTEQRDSAMYRCASSLRGGPGEQYFGPGTRLTVT.

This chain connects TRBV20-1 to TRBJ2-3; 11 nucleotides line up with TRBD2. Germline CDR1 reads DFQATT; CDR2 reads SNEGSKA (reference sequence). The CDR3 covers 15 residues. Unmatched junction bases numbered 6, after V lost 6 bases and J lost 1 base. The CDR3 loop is CSAFGTSGRTDTQYF. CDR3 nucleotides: TGCAGTGCCTTTGGGACTAGCGGTCGCACAGATACGCAGTATTTT.

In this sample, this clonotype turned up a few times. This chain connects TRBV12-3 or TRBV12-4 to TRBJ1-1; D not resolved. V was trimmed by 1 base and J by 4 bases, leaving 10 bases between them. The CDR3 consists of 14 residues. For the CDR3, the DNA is TGTGCCAGCAGTTTAGGCCGTGATCTCACTGAAGCTTTCTTT. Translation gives CASSLGRDLTEAFF.

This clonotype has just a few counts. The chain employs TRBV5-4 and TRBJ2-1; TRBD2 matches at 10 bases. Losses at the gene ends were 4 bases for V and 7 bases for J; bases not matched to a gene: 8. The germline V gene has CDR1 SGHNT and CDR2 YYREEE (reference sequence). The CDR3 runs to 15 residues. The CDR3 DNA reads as TGTGCCAGCAGCCGCACTAGCGGGGCGGCAAATGAGCAGTTCTTC. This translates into CASSRTSGAANEQFF.

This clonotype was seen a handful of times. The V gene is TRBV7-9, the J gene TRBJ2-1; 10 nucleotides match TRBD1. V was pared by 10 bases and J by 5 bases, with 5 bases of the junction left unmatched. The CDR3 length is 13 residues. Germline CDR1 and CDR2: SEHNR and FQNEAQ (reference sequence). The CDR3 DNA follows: TGTGCCACCGCGGGACAGGGGAACAATGAGCAGTTCTTC. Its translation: CATAGQGNNEQFF. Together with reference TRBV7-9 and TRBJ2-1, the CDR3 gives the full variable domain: DTGVSQNPRHKITKRGQNVTFRCDPISEHNRLYWYRQTLGQGPEFLTYFQNEAQLEKSRLLSDRFSAERPKGSFSTLEIQRTEQGDSAMYLCATAGQGNNEQFFGPGTRLTVL.

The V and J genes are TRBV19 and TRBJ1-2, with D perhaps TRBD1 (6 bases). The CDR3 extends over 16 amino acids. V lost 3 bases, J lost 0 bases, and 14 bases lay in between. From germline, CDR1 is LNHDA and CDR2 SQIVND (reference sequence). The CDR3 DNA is TGTGCCAGTAGTATTCGGGGGGACAATCCTAACTATGGCTACACCTTC. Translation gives CASSIRGDNPNYGYTF. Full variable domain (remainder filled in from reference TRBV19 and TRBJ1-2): DGGITQSPKYLFRKEGQNVTLSCEQNLNHDAMYWYRQDPGQGLRLIYYSQIVNDFQKGDIAEGYSVSREKKESFPLTVTSAQKNPTAFYLCASSIRGDNPNYGYTFGSGTRLTVV.

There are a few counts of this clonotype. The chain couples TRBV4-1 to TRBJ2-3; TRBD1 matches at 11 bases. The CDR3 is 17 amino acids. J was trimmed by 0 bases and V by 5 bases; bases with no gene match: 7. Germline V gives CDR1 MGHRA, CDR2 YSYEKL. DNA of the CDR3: TGCGCCAGCAGCAGTGGACAGGGGGCGATGAGCACAGATACGCAGTATTTT. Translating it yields CASSSGQGAMSTDTQYF.

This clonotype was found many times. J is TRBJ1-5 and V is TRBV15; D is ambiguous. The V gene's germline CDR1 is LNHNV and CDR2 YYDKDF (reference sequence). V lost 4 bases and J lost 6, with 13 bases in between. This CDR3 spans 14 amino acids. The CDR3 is CATSNRRGIQPQHF. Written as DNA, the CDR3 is TGTGCCACCAGCAACCGGCGGGGTATTCAGCCCCAGCATTTT.

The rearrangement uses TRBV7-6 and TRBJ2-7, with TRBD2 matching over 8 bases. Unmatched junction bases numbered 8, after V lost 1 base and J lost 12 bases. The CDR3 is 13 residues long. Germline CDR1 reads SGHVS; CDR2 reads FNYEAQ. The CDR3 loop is CASSLGREGGPYF. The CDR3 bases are TGTGCCAGCAGCTTAGGCCGGGAGGGGGGTCCGTACTTC.

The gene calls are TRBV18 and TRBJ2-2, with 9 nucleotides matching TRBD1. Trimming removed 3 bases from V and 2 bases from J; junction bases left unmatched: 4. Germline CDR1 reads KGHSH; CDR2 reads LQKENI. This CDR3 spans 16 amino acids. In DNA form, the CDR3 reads TGTGCCAGCTCACCTCGGACAGGGGTAAACACCGGGGAGCTGTTTTTT. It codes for CASSPRTGVNTGELFF.

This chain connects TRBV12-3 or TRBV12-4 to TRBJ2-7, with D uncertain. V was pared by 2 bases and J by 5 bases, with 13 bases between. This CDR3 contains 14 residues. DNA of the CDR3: TGTGCCAGCAGTTTATCTTGGGGATCCAACGAGCAGTACTTC. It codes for CASSLSWGSNEQYF.

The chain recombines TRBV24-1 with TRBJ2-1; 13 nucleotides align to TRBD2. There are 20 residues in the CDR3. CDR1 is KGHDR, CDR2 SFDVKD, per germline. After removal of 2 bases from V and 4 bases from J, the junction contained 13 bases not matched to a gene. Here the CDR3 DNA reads TGTGCCACCAGTGATTCACTAGCGGGAGGGTCCCCTCAAATATACAATGAGCAGTTCTTC. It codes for CATSDSLAGGSPQIYNEQFF.

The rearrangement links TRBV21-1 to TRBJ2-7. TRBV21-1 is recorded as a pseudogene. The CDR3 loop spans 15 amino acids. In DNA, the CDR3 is TGTGCCAGCAGCGCCTTGGTGGACGGACCCTACGAGCAGTACTTC. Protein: CASSALVDGPYEQYF.

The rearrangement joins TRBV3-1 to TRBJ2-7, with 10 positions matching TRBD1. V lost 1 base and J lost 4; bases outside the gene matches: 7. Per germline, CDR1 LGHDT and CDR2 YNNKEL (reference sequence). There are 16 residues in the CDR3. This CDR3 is CASSQGTGGYDYEQYF. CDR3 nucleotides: TGTGCCAGCAGCCAAGGGACAGGGGGATACGATTACGAGCAGTACTTC.

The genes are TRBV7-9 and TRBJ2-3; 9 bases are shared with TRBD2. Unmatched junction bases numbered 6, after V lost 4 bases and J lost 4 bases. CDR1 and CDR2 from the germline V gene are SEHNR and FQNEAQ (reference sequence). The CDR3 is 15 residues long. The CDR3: CASSSGLAYPDTQYF. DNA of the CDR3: TGTGCCAGCAGCTCGGGACTAGCTTATCCAGATACGCAGTATTTT.

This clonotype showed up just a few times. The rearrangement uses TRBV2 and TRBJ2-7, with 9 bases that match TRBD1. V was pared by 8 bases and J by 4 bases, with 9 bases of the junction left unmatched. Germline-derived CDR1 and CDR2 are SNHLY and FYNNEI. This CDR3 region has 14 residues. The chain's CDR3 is CASAIGQGTYEQYF. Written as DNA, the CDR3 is TGTGCCAGCGCCATAGGACAGGGGACTTACGAGCAGTACTTC. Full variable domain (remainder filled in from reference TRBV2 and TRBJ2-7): EPEVTQTPSHQVTQMGQEVILRCVPISNHLYFYWYRQILGQKVEFLVSFYNNEISEKSEIFDDQFSVERPDGSNFTLKIRSTKLEDSAMYFCASAIGQGTYEQYFGPGTRLTVT.

CDR3 DNA sequence: TGTGCCTGGAGTCCCACAGAGATAATGCAGTTCTTC. Residues: CAWSPTEIMQFF. V and J are TRBV30 and TRBJ2-1; D ambiguous. This CDR3 spans 12 amino acids. V lost 2 bases, J lost 12 bases, and 14 bases lay in between. Germline V gives CDR1 GTSNPN, CDR2 SVGIG (reference sequence). The complete variable domain, with remaining parts taken from reference TRBV30 and TRBJ2-1, reads SQTIHQWPATLVQPVGSPLSLECTVEGTSNPNLYWYRQAAGRGLQLLFYSVGIGQISSEVPQNLSASRPQDRQFILSSKKLLLSDSGFYLCAWSPTEIMQFFGPGTRLTVL.

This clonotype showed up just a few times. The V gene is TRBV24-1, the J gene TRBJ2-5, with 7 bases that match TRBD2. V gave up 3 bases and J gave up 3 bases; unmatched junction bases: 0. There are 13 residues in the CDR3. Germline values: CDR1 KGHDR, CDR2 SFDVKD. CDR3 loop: CATSDGGEETQYF. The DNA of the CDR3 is TGTGCCACCAGTGATGGGGGGGAAGAGACCCAGTACTTC.